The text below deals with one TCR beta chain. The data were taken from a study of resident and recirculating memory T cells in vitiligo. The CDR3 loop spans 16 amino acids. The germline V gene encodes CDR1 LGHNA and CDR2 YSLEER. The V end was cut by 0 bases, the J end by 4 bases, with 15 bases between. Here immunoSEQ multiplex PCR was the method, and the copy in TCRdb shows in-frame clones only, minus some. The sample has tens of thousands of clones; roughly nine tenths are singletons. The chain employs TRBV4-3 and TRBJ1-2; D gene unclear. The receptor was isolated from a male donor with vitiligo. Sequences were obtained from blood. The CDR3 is CASSQDNHLPFYGYTF. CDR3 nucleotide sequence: TGCGCCAGCAGCCAAGATAACCATCTACCTTTCTATGGCTACACCTTC.